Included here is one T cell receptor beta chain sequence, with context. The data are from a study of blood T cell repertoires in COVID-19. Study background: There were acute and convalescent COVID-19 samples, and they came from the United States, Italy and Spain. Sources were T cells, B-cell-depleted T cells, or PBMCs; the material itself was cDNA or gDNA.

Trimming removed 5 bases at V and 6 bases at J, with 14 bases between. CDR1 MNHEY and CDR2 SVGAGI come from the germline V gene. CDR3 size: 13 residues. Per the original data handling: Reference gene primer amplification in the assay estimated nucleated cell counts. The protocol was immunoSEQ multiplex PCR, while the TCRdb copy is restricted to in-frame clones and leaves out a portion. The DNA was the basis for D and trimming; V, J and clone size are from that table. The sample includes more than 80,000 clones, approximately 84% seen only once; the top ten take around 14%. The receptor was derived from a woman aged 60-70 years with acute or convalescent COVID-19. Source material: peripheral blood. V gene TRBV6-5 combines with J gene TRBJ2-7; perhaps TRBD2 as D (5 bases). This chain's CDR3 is CASSPPGSLEQYF. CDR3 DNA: TGTGCCAGCAGTCCCCCGGGGTCTCTCGAGCAGTACTTC.